These 20 T cell receptor beta chains were all obtained from the same sample, sequenced in a study of shared clonotypes between healthy human individuals. Assay: immunoSEQ multiplex PCR; the TCRdb copy retains only in-frame clones and omits some. The sample comprises about 980,000 clones, more than 75% of which are singletons, and roughly 1.5% rests with the top ten. The sequencing input was memory CD4+ T cells sorted from blood. Documented subset: CD45RA-negative fraction. These receptors originate from a man aged 18 to 30 in good health.

The rearrangement joins TRBV23-1 to TRBJ1-1; D might be TRBD1 (6 bases). TRBV23-1 is assigned to the ORF class and has an uncertain function. CDR3 length: 15 amino acids. V was shortened by 7 bases and J by 0 bases, with 15 bases between the two germline ends. The CDR3 sequence: CASKHTGKMNTEAFF. The CDR3 region has the DNA TGCGCCAGCAAGCATACAGGGAAGATGAACACTGAAGCTTTCTTT.

The rearrangement joins TRBV7-6 to TRBJ1-2; TRBD1 might be the D (5 bases). This CDR3 has 13 residues. Germline V CDR1 and CDR2: SGHVS, FNYEAQ. Trimming shortened V by 5 bases and J by 8 bases, and 15 bases separated the two germline ends. The chain's CDR3 is CASSLTRGYGYTF. CDR3 in DNA: TGTGCCAGCAGCCTAACCCGGGGGTACGGCTACACCTTC.

The chain has TRBV4-1 and TRBJ1-3; D gene unclear. The germline CDR1 and CDR2 sequences are MGHRA and YSYEKL. Trimming took 2 bases from V and 0 from J, leaving 11 bases between them. This CDR3 contains 16 residues. The CDR3 is CASSQRRESSGNTIYF. CDR3 nucleotides: TGCGCCAGCAGCCAACGTAGGGAAAGCTCTGGAAACACCATATATTTT.

The chain carries TRBV11-1 and TRBJ1-6; perhaps TRBD1 as D (5 bases). CDR3 length: 16 residues. The germline V and J ends were trimmed by 3 bases and 1 base, with 10 bases remaining between them. CDR1 is SGHAT and CDR2 is FQDESV in the germline V gene (reference sequence). CDR3 protein: CASSFVTGSYNSPLHF. The CDR3 nucleotides read TGTGCCAGCAGCTTCGTAACAGGATCCTATAATTCACCCCTCCACTTT.

The chain is built from TRBV7-2 and TRBJ2-1; perhaps TRBD1 as D (6 bases). V lost 4 bases and J 2 bases, leaving 15 bases between the germline ends. This CDR3 comprises 16 residues. Germline CDR1 is SGHTA and CDR2 is FQGNSA. The CDR3 sequence: CASSSPTGHPYNEQFF. Written as DNA, the CDR3 is TGTGCCAGCAGCTCACCTACAGGGCACCCCTACAATGAGCAGTTCTTC.

This clone was seen only a few times. The rearrangement uses TRBV18 and TRBJ1-2; TRBD1 matches at 7 bases. The V gene's germline CDR1 is KGHSH and CDR2 LQKENI. Trimming cost V 2 bases and J 11 bases; bases outside gene matches: 5. The CDR3 sequence is 12 residues long. The CDR3 sequence is CASSPTDRLYTF. The CDR3 DNA is TGTGCCAGCTCACCAACGGACAGGCTTTACACCTTC.

The V gene is TRBV5-4, the J gene TRBJ2-5; possibly TRBD2 for D (5 bases). The length of the CDR3 is 14 residues. The germline gives CDR1 SGHNT, CDR2 YYREEE (reference sequence). Trimming cost V 4 bases and J 5 bases, with 15 bases left between them. Written as DNA, the CDR3 is TGTGCCAGCAGCCCCAGGTTCACGGGGGAGACCCAGTACTTC. It encodes CASSPRFTGETQYF.

The rearrangement links TRBV28 to TRBJ1-2, with D possibly being TRBD1 (5 bases). Germline V CDR1 and CDR2: MDHEN, SYDVKM. V was shortened by 4 bases and J by 0 bases, with 15 bases between the two germline ends. CDR3 size: 16 residues. Here the CDR3 reads CASSSLGDLTNYGYTF. The CDR3 DNA sequence: TGTGCCAGCAGTTCGCTGGGGGATCTAACTAACTATGGCTACACCTTC.

The chain has TRBV11-2 and TRBJ2-1; 11 bases map to TRBD2. Germline V CDR1 and CDR2: SGHAT, FQNNGV. This CDR3 region has 16 residues. Trimming removed 3 bases from V and 0 bases from J; junction bases left unmatched: 1. CDR3 nucleotides: TGTGCCAGCAGCTTGACTAGCGGGATCTCCTACAATGAGCAGTTCTTC. Translation: CASSLTSGISYNEQFF. The complete variable domain, with remaining parts taken from reference TRBV11-2 and TRBJ2-1, reads EAGVAQSPRYKIIEKRQSVAFWCNPISGHATLYWYQQILGQGPKLLIQFQNNGVVDDSQLPKDRFSAERLKGVDSTLKIQPAKLEDSAVYLCASSLTSGISYNEQFFGPGTRLTVL.

The genes are TRBV2 and TRBJ1-6; D possibly corresponds to TRBD1 (6 bases). V lost 0 bases, J lost 1 base, and 7 bases lay in between. Germline V CDR1 and CDR2: SNHLY, FYNNEI. The CDR3 is 16 residues long. The CDR3 DNA sequence: TGTGCCAGCAGTGAAGCCAGGGGATCCTATAATTCACCCCTCCACTTT. It yields the protein CASSEARGSYNSPLHF.

This chain's CDR3 is CASSRERGDTIYF. The CDR3 DNA sequence: TGCGCCAGCAGCCGAGAGAGGGGAGACACCATATATTTT. The chain has TRBV5-1 and TRBJ1-3; tentative D call: TRBD1 (5 bases). Trimming pared 4 bases from V and 8 bases from J, leaving 13 bases between. Germline V gives CDR1 SGHRS, CDR2 YFSETQ. The CDR3 sequence is 13 residues long.

This chain uses TRBV7-2 with TRBJ1-4; D unresolved. The CDR3 runs 15 residues. The V and J ends lost 0 bases and 6 bases respectively, with 11 bases between them. Germline V CDR1 and CDR2: SGHTA, FQGNSA. The CDR3 DNA is TGTGCCAGCAGCTTAGCTCGGGCAGGCCATGAAAAACTGTTTTTT. Its protein is CASSLARAGHEKLFF.

The rearrangement uses TRBV19 and TRBJ2-1, with D uncertain. CDR1 LNHDA and CDR2 SQIVND come from the germline V gene (reference sequence). This CDR3 is 14 amino acids long. The V end lost 4 bases, the J end lost 8 bases, and 15 bases lay between the germline ends. In nucleotides, the CDR3 is TGTGCCAGTAGTACTTCGGGTTGGTTCCATGAGCAGTTCTTC. This gives the protein CASSTSGWFHEQFF.

The chain uses TRBV18 and TRBJ2-5; 7 nucleotides match TRBD2. This CDR3 region has 15 residues. CDR1 is KGHSH, CDR2 LQKENI, per germline. Losses at the gene ends were 0 bases for V and 4 bases for J; bases not matched to a gene: 5. For the CDR3, the DNA is TGTGCCAGCTCACCACCGAATCAGCGGGGAGAGACCCAGTACTTC. Protein product: CASSPPNQRGETQYF. Drawing the rest from reference TRBV18 and TRBJ2-5, the complete variable domain is NAGVMQNPRHLVRRRGQEARLRCSPMKGHSHVYWYRQLPEEGLKFMVYLQKENIIDESGMPKERFSAEFPKEGPSILRIQQVVRGDSAAYFCASSPPNQRGETQYFGPGTRLLVL.

The sample holds a few counts of this clone. This sequence joins TRBV15 and TRBJ1-2; no definite D call. The CDR3 extends over 14 amino acids. Per germline, CDR1 LNHNV and CDR2 YYDKDF (reference sequence). The V and J ends lost 0 bases and 6 bases respectively, with 11 bases between them. CDR3 sequence reads: CATSRDEGLNGYTF. CDR3 DNA: TGTGCCACCAGCAGAGACGAGGGTCTTAATGGCTACACCTTC.

This clone was observed a handful of times. V usage is TRBV30 and J usage is TRBJ2-2, with D possibly being TRBD2 (6 bases). The germline V gene has CDR1 GTSNPN and CDR2 SVGIG (reference sequence). The CDR3 sequence is 13 residues long. The V and J ends lost 2 bases and 9 bases respectively, with 13 bases between them. The CDR3 sequence: CAWSPGSLRELFF. The CDR3 coding sequence is TGTGCCTGGAGTCCCGGGAGTTTGAGGGAGCTGTTTTTT.

This rearrangement joins TRBV30 to TRBJ2-7, with TRBD2 identical over 7 bases. J gave up 3 bases and V 3 bases, and 2 bases lay outside the gene matches. Looked up from germline, CDR1 is GTSNPN and CDR2 is SVGIG (reference sequence). CDR3 length equals 12 residues. The CDR3 region is CAWRGTIYEQYF. The CDR3, as DNA: TGTGCCTGGAGGGGGACTATCTACGAGCAGTACTTC. The full variable domain, its missing parts supplied by reference TRBV30 and TRBJ2-7, is SQTIHQWPATLVQPVGSPLSLECTVEGTSNPNLYWYRQAAGRGLQLLFYSVGIGQISSEVPQNLSASRPQDRQFILSSKKLLLSDSGFYLCAWRGTIYEQYFGPGTRLTVT.

The rearrangement joins TRBV11-3 to TRBJ2-1, with D possibly being TRBD1 (5 bases). V shed 5 bases and J shed 8 bases, with 16 bases lying between them. This CDR3 is built from 14 residues. Germline CDR1 SGHNT, CDR2 YENEEA. Written as DNA, the CDR3 is TGTGCCAGCAGCCTAGGGGCCGTTGGGGATGAGCAGTTCTTC. Translating gives CASSLGAVGDEQFF.

V usage is TRBV6-5 and J usage is TRBJ1-6; D call uncertain. Trimming removed 1 base from V and 7 bases from J, with 5 bases in between. Germline lookup yields CDR1 MNHEY and CDR2 SVGAGI. The CDR3 extends over 13 amino acids. The CDR3 DNA sequence: TGTGCCAGCAGTTACTTAAAAAATTCACCCCTCCACTTT. It encodes CASSYLKNSPLHF.

About this clone itself: A read error may explain this, as a much larger clone is one base away. The sample holds other DNA sequences that translate to the same CDR3. The chain joins TRBV7-6 to TRBJ2-3, with TRBD2 as a possible D gene (6 bases). This CDR3 comprises 13 residues. Germline CDR1 reads SGHVS; CDR2 reads FNYEAQ. Trimming removed 1 base at V and 4 bases at J, with 6 bases between. This CDR3 reads CASSLGGADTQYF. The CDR3 nucleotides read TGTGCCAGCAGCTTAGGGGGGGCAGATACGCAGTATTTT.